The 32 T cell receptor beta chains reported below all come from one sample, sequenced in a study of patients and donors after allogeneic stem cell transplantation. TCRdb recomputed calls from the RT-PCR reads with MiXCR, one row per CDR3 protein. The data contain hundreds of thousands of distinct CDR3 sequences, 15% to 20% of them singletons. The sample consisted of blood, either unsorted or a sorted T cell fraction (not recorded which). Source of these receptors: a human donor who was either an allogeneic HSCT recipient or a stem cell or donor lymphocyte infusion donor (not recorded which). It is not recorded whose cells these are; they may come from a transplant donor.

This clonotype was recorded many times. The CDR3 DNA reads TGTGCCAGCAGCCAAGAAAGCGGGGGGGCTCGCTTTGACAATGAGCAGTTCTTC. Translating gives CASSQESGGARFDNEQFF. The rearrangement joins TRBV4-2 to TRBJ2-1, with 10 bases fitting TRBD2. V lost 0 bases and J lost 5; bases outside the gene matches: 10. The germline gives CDR1 LGHNA, CDR2 YNFKEQ. CDR3 length: 18 residues.

This clonotype occurred a few times. The V gene is TRBV6-1, the J gene TRBJ1-5; unclear D gene. The CDR3 contains 14 residues. The germline V gene encodes CDR1 MNHNS and CDR2 SASEGT. Trimming took 7 bases from V and 5 from J, leaving 15 bases between them. The CDR3 sequence: CASNRPSVDQPQHF. The CDR3 nucleotides are TGTGCCAGCAACCGACCCAGCGTCGATCAGCCCCAGCATTTT.

This clonotype was detected only a few times. The rearrangement joins TRBV5-1 to TRBJ2-6; 7 nucleotides match TRBD2. Trimming removed 7 bases from V and 4 bases from J; junction bases left unmatched: 8. The CDR3 covers 15 residues. Germline CDR1 SGHRS, CDR2 YFSETQ. This chain's CDR3 is CASGSGGPGANVLTF. Here the CDR3 DNA reads TGCGCCAGCGGTTCGGGAGGACCCGGGGCCAACGTCCTGACTTTC.

This chain joins TRBV7-6 and TRBJ2-1; TRBD1 matches 8 bases. Germline CDR1 is SGHVS and CDR2 is FNYEAQ. There are 14 residues in the CDR3. V shed 2 bases and J 8 bases; nucleotides not matched to a gene: 5. CDR3 loop: CASSLPDRVDEQFF. CDR3 nucleotides: TGTGCCAGCAGCTTACCGGACAGGGTGGATGAGCAGTTCTTC.

There are a few counts of this clonotype. This rearrangement joins TRBV6-1 to TRBJ1-3; 7 bases are shared with TRBD1. After removal of 5 bases from V and 0 bases from J, the junction contained 7 bases not matched to a gene. The germline CDR1 and CDR2 sequences are MNHNS and SASEGT. This CDR3 contains 16 residues. DNA for the CDR3: TGTGCCAGCAGTAGACAGGGCCGTTTCTCTGGAAACACCATATATTTT. Residues: CASSRQGRFSGNTIYF.

This chain joins TRBV11-2 and TRBJ2-4; 9 bases match TRBD2. V gave up 5 bases and J gave up 3 bases; unmatched junction bases: 14. Germline-derived CDR1 and CDR2 are SGHAT and FQNNGV. The CDR3 loop spans 18 amino acids. The DNA for the CDR3 is TGTGCCAGCAGCAAATACCCGACCGGTAGCGGGAGCAAAAACATTCAGTACTTC. Amino acid sequence: CASSKYPTGSGSKNIQYF.

This clonotype was seen repeatedly, ten times or more. The V call is TRBV5-1, the J call TRBJ2-3; possible D gene TRBD2, 6 bases. Trimming took 5 bases from V and 2 from J, leaving 18 bases between them. CDR3 length: 16 amino acids. CDR1 and CDR2 (germline): SGHRS, YFSETQ. The CDR3 is CASSHPPGLITDTQYF. The CDR3 bases are TGCGCCAGCAGTCATCCCCCGGGACTTATCACAGATACGCAGTATTTT. Complete variable domain (other parts from reference TRBV5-1 and TRBJ2-3): KAGVTQTPRYLIKTRGQQVTLSCSPISGHRSVSWYQQTPGQGLQFLFEYFSETQRNKGNFPGRFSGRQFSNSRSEMNVSTLELGDSALYLCASSHPPGLITDTQYFGPGTRLTVL.

This clonotype turned up a few times. The V gene is TRBV20-1, the J gene TRBJ2-3; 9 nucleotides match TRBD2. Germline trimming cut 4 bases from V and 5 bases from J; bases unmatched to any gene: 4. Germline loops: CDR1 DFQATT, CDR2 SNEGSKA (reference sequence). The CDR3 spans 13 residues. CDR3 residues: CSATSGGRDTQYF. In DNA form, the CDR3 reads TGCAGTGCTACCAGCGGGGGGCGAGATACGCAGTATTTT.

This clonotype was observed at least ten times. The limits of the CDR3 on the DNA are not certain, so only TCRdb's listed CDR3 is given. The V call is TRBV12-3 or TRBV12-4, the J call TRBJ2-4; the listed D gene, TRBD2, was not tested against the DNA. From its first to its last residue, the CDR3 has 18 amino acids. Here the CDR3 reads CASSLGTGGPLAKNIQYF.

This clonotype appeared a few times. The rearrangement joins TRBV29-1 to TRBJ2-7; a weak D match, TRBD1 (6 bases). The CDR3 sequence is 12 residues long. Germline V gene data show CDR1 as SQVTM and CDR2 as ANQGSEA. V was trimmed by 5 bases and J by 1 base, leaving 9 bases between them. CDR3 region: CSVMTGSYEQYF. The CDR3 DNA reads as TGCAGCGTTATGACAGGTTCCTACGAGCAGTACTTC.

This clonotype has only a few counts. The chain employs TRBV12-3 or TRBV12-4 and TRBJ2-2; maybe TRBD1 (6 bases). The CDR3 sequence is 14 residues long. Trimming left V 2 bases short and J 6 bases short, with 10 bases between. The CDR3 coding sequence is TGTGCCAGCAGTTTACGCGAGGGGGCCGGGGAGCTGTTTTTT. Its protein is CASSLREGAGELFF.

This clonotype has a handful of counts. The V and J genes are TRBV2 and TRBJ2-7; perhaps D is TRBD1 or TRBD2 (5 bases each). Germline loops: CDR1 SNHLY, CDR2 FYNNEI. V lost 5 bases to trimming and J lost 0 bases, with 14 bases between them. The length of the CDR3 is 15 residues. Here the CDR3 reads CASSSAGTTSYEQYF. The CDR3 DNA reads as TGTGCCAGCAGTTCGGCCGGGACGACCTCCTACGAGCAGTACTTC.

This clonotype has only a few counts. The rearrangement links TRBV20-1 to TRBJ1-4, with TRBD1 as a possible D gene (6 bases). The germline V gene has CDR1 DFQATT and CDR2 SNEGSKA (reference sequence). This CDR3 spans 13 amino acids. The V end lost 6 bases, the J end lost 7 bases, and 15 bases lay between the germline ends. In DNA, the CDR3 is TGCAGTGCGAAGGGGGGGGCCGGTGAAAAACTGTTTTTT. Translated, it gives CSAKGGAGEKLFF.

This chain joins TRBV6-2 or TRBV6-3 and TRBJ2-7; D gene unclear. Trimming shortened V by 2 bases and J by 2 bases, and 7 bases separated the two germline ends. The CDR3 covers 13 residues. The germline V gene encodes CDR1 MNHEY and CDR2 SVGEGT. This chain's CDR3 is CASSYTSAYEQYF. The DNA for the CDR3 is TGTGCCAGCAGTTACACCTCAGCCTACGAGCAGTACTTC.

This clonotype has ten or more counts. The chain uses TRBV7-8 and TRBJ2-2, with 13 positions matching TRBD2. CDR3 length: 15 amino acids. V shed 7 bases, J shed 5 bases, and the junction held 4 bases outside the gene matches. Germline V gene sequence: CDR1 SGHVS, CDR2 FQNEAQ. Here the CDR3 DNA reads TGTGCCAGCATGGGGACTAGCGGGAAAACCGGGGAGCTGTTTTTT. This codes for CASMGTSGKTGELFF.

This clonotype was counted many times. CDR3 DNA: TGTGCCAGCAGCCAATTAGGTAGCGGGGGGTTCTCCACAGATACGCAGTATTTT. It translates to CASSQLGSGGFSTDTQYF. The V and J genes are TRBV4-2 and TRBJ2-3; 10 positions agree with TRBD2. V dropped 2 bases and J dropped 2; count of bases not matched to a gene: 10. The germline V gene encodes CDR1 LGHNA and CDR2 YNFKEQ. CDR3 length equals 18 residues.

This clonotype was found many times. The CDR3 DNA sequence: TGTGCCAGCAGCGCAATAGCGGGAGGAAGTGAGCAGTACTTC. Its protein is CASSAIAGGSEQYF. The rearrangement links TRBV9 to TRBJ2-7; 10 bases fit TRBD2. Unmatched junction bases numbered 7, after V lost 3 bases and J lost 7 bases. The V gene's germline CDR1 is SGDLS and CDR2 YYNGEE. The CDR3 totals 14 residues.

The V gene is TRBV7-2, the J gene TRBJ2-1; D is undetermined. Germline assignment: CDR1 SGHTA and CDR2 FQGNSA. Trimming took 5 bases from V and 0 from J, leaving 14 bases between them. The CDR3 runs 16 residues. CDR3 nucleotides: TGTGCCAGCAGCCGAGACGTGGGTGGCTCCTACAATGAGCAGTTCTTC. Protein: CASSRDVGGSYNEQFF.

This clonotype showed up just a few times. This chain links TRBV20-1 with TRBJ2-5, with unresolved D. Germline values: CDR1 DFQATT, CDR2 SNEGSKA (reference sequence). The CDR3 runs 14 residues. Trimming left V 6 bases short and J 0 bases short, with 14 bases between. The CDR3 spells CSAPTALNQETQYF. The CDR3 DNA is TGCAGTGCGCCTACCGCGTTGAACCAAGAGACCCAGTACTTC.

This clonotype was observed a few times. The chain links TRBV20-1 to TRBJ1-1, with D uncertain. The V gene lost 6 bases and the J gene lost 1 base, with 12 bases spanning the gap. This CDR3 is 13 amino acids long. Germline V CDR1 and CDR2: DFQATT, SNEGSKA (reference sequence). CDR3 region: CSATWGGNTEAFF. The CDR3 DNA reads as TGCAGTGCCACTTGGGGAGGGAACACTGAAGCTTTCTTT.

This clonotype has only a few counts. The gene calls are TRBV9 and TRBJ2-2; 8 positions match TRBD2. Germline trimming cut 0 bases from V and 1 base from J; bases unmatched to any gene: 5. Looked up from germline, CDR1 is SGDLS and CDR2 is YYNGEE. The CDR3 covers 17 residues. The CDR3 is CASSVAGRALNTGELFF. The CDR3 DNA follows: TGTGCCAGCAGCGTAGCCGGGAGGGCCTTGAACACCGGGGAGCTGTTTTTT.

The chain recombines TRBV12-5 with TRBJ2-1; 12 positions match TRBD2. The CDR3 contains 16 residues. Trimming at V came to 5 bases and at J to 6 bases, leaving 8 bases not matched to a gene. Germline CDR1 LGHNT, CDR2 FRNRAP. CDR3 in DNA: TGTGCTAGTGGTCCCCCGACTAGCGGGAGATCCAATGAGCAGTTCTTC. Translated: CASGPPTSGRSNEQFF.

The sample holds a few counts of this clonotype. The chain joins TRBV11-3 to TRBJ2-7; tentative D call: TRBD2 (5 bases). The germline V gene has CDR1 SGHNT and CDR2 YENEEA. V was trimmed by 4 bases and J by 0 bases, leaving 10 bases between them. The CDR3 covers 14 residues. The CDR3 protein is CASSSLASSYEQYF. CDR3 bases: TGTGCCAGCAGCTCCCTAGCCAGCTCCTACGAGCAGTACTTC.

This clonotype was seen a few times. V and J are TRBV6-5 and TRBJ2-5; possible D gene TRBD1, 5 bases. Trimming pared 0 bases from V and 5 bases from J, leaving 10 bases between. There are 14 residues in the CDR3. Germline values: CDR1 MNHEY, CDR2 SVGAGI. CDR3 DNA: TGTGCCAGCAGTTACTCGAGACAGTGGGAGACCCAGTACTTC. This sequence encodes CASSYSRQWETQYF.

This clonotype was picked up a small number of times. V and J are TRBV20-1 and TRBJ2-2; D is unclear. V lost 0 bases to trimming and J lost 3 bases, with 8 bases between them. This CDR3 region has 14 residues. Germline CDR1 reads DFQATT; CDR2 reads SNEGSKA (reference sequence). In DNA, the CDR3 is TGCAGTGCTAGAGAGGTTGGGGACACCGGGGAGCTGTTTTTT. Protein product: CSAREVGDTGELFF.

The sample holds a few counts of this clonotype. The chain is built from TRBV7-8 and TRBJ2-5, with unresolved D. This CDR3 is 12 amino acids long. Germline loops: CDR1 SGHVS, CDR2 FQNEAQ. V lost 3 bases and J 5 bases, leaving 7 bases between the germline ends. The CDR3 sequence is CASSFLDETQYF. The CDR3, as DNA: TGTGCCAGCAGCTTTCTAGACGAGACCCAGTACTTC.

About this clonotype: Lacking the conserved final phenylalanine or tryptophan, this CDR3 likely reflects a read error. No DNA is shown, since the ends of the CDR3 on it are uncertain; the CDR3 is the one TCRdb lists. J is TRBJ2-1 and V is TRBV20-1; TRBD2 reflects the table's D call only, with no check against the DNA. Looked up from germline, CDR1 is DFQATT and CDR2 is SNEGSKA (reference sequence). The CDR3 length is 11 residues, termini included. CDR3 sequence: CSARLGTSGRN.

The rearrangement uses TRBV5-6 and TRBJ2-7; the D is unclear. The CDR3 has 16 amino acids. Looked up from germline, CDR1 is SGHDT and CDR2 is YYEEEE. Trimming took 2 bases from V and 0 from J, leaving 15 bases between them. CDR3 bases: TGTGCCAGCAGCTTTTCGTGGCTAAGGAGCTCCTACGAGCAGTACTTC. It specifies CASSFSWLRSSYEQYF.

The chain uses TRBV6-2 or TRBV6-3 and TRBJ1-4; D gene uncertain. Deletions cut 8 bases from V and 6 bases from J, with 16 bases between. Germline V lookup: CDR1 MNHEY, CDR2 SVGEGT. CDR3 length: 14 amino acids. DNA of the CDR3: TGTGCCAGCCGCCGTCAGCCCGTCTATGAAAAACTGTTTTTT. Translating gives CASRRQPVYEKLFF.

This clonotype has just a few counts. The J gene is TRBJ2-3, the V gene TRBV30, with D possibly called TRBD1 or TRBD2 (6 bases each). V lost 0 bases and J 3 bases, leaving 7 bases between the germline ends. In germline, CDR1 is GTSNPN, CDR2 SVGIG (reference sequence). The CDR3 runs to 13 residues. The CDR3 region is CAWSVGGTDTQYF. The CDR3 DNA sequence: TGTGCCTGGAGTGTAGGGGGGACAGATACGCAGTATTTT.

J is TRBJ1-1 and V is TRBV2; 7 bases are a match to TRBD1. CDR1 is SNHLY and CDR2 is FYNNEI in the germline V gene. The ends lost 10 bases at V and 2 bases at J; junction bases unmatched: 7. The length of the CDR3 is 13 residues. The CDR3 reads CANRQGENTEAFF. The CDR3 region has the DNA TGTGCCAACCGACAGGGAGAAAACACTGAAGCTTTCTTT. The variable domain in full, with the rest retrieved from reference TRBV2 and TRBJ1-1, is EPEVTQTPSHQVTQMGQEVILRCVPISNHLYFYWYRQILGQKVEFLVSFYNNEISEKSEIFDDQFSVERPDGSNFTLKIRSTKLEDSAMYFCANRQGENTEAFFGQGTRLTVV.

This clonotype occurred a few times. This rearrangement joins TRBV7-2 to TRBJ2-5, with no clear D. Germline loops: CDR1 SGHTA, CDR2 FQGNSA. Trimming removed 5 bases from V and 3 bases from J, with 10 bases in between. This CDR3 is built from 13 residues. This chain's CDR3 is CASSPRFKETQYF. In nucleotides, the CDR3 is TGTGCCAGCAGCCCTAGATTTAAAGAGACCCAGTACTTC.